The present TCR beta chain was sequenced within a study of blood T cell repertoires in COVID-19 (TCRdb year 2020). Background for the entire study: Collaborator samples came from the United States, Italy and Spain and covered acute and convalescent phases of COVID-19. The material from the prospective study consisted of cDNA or gDNA derived from T cells, B-cell-depleted T cells, or PBMCs. The dataset comprised deeply sampled blood TCRbeta repertoires from subjects exposed to, actively infected with, or recovered from COVID-19. The repertoires were released in a freely available public database meant as a resource for research on the immune response to SARS-CoV-2. Samples came from the ongoing ImmuneRACE study (first 160 participants) plus 1,254 subjects from 6 global collaborators. A de-identified subject ID, COVID-19 status, age in years and sex were almost always included in the sample metadata. Where available, HLA class I and class II types were taken from metadata supplied by the sample provider and were not determined by assay-based typing.

General study outcomes and caveats: How much clinical and demographic metadata was included differed by source and by participant, and the metadata was provided uncurated.

As for this clone: The antigen it binds to is not known. No much larger clone exists at a distance of one base, and base qualities are not known.

TCRbeta CDR3 regions were amplified from genomic DNA by means of the immunoSEQ Assay, a bias-controlled multiplex PCR. The source study handled its data this way. Within the assay, amplification of reference gene primers was used to estimate how many nucleated cells each sample contained. To quantify the absolute abundance of each unique TCRbeta CDR3 rearrangement, sequence reads were collapsed and filtered. For each sample, productive Simpson clonality was calculated as the square root of Simpson's diversity index over productive rearrangements. TCRdb carries this immuneACCESS record with in-frame sequences only. Its versions omit some clonotypes, under half of them owing to an unresolved V gene in the studies checked, with the rest unexplained. The V and J calls and clone size come from that table; D and trimming were worked out from the DNA. The sample contains 300,000 to 500,000 clones, around 89% of them found a single time. Of the sample, more than 0.9% is held by the ten largest clones.

Participants in the prospective study were enrolled through a virtual design, were aged roughly 18 to 90 years, and lived in approximately 25 United States geographic areas. Cohort assignment in the prospective study relied on participant-reported clinical history from a screening survey and a study questionnaire. In the prospective study, mobile phlebotomists collected whole blood, serum and a nasopharyngeal or oropharyngeal swab from each participant. Over an approximately 2-month period, participants in the prospective study had the option of providing additional blood draws and questionnaires. Prospective study blood samples were shipped either frozen or at room temperature before DNA extraction. The germline V and J ends show losses of 8 bases and 15 bases respectively, and no gene match explains 11 bases of the junction. CDR1 and CDR2 are read off the germline V gene (reference sequence) as GTSNPN and SVGIG. The CDR3 spans 11 residues, from the cysteine through the phenylalanine. The sequence is cut down to CDR3 DNA, 33 bases in frame from base 1.

The sequence derives from a woman younger than 45 with acute COVID-19. Sequenced material: PBMCs or T cells enriched from blood (not recorded which). The chain joins TRBV30 to TRBJ2-1; 9 bases in the junction line up with TRBD2. The CDR3 region: CAMGPSGARFF. The DNA reads as follows: TGTGCCATGGGGCCTAGCGGGGCCAGGTTCTTC.